This entry features one T cell receptor (beta chain) sequence. This entry comes from a study of T cell repertoires in cytomegalovirus infection. Germline CDR1 is LNHDA and CDR2 is SQIVND (reference sequence). V was clipped by 2 bases and J by 6 bases, with 13 bases between them. The CDR3 is made up of 14 amino acids. TCRdb reprocessed the reads with MiXCR, giving one entry per CDR3 protein. The data hold 600,000 to 800,000 distinct CDR3 sequences, with approximately 24% observed a single time. The V gene is TRBV19, the J gene TRBJ1-2, with D maybe TRBD1 (6 bases). The TCR was taken from a human donor in good health (CMV status not recorded). Some clones in this sample may be carry-over from other donors' samples. The source material was CD8+ T cells from PBMCs. This chain's CDR3 is CASSILTGSDGYTF. The DNA for the CDR3 is TGTGCCAGTAGTATATTGACAGGCTCGGATGGCTACACCTTC.